This TCR beta chain was observed in a study of vaccination and CD4 T cells after COVID-19. For the study at large: Post-COVID draws followed diagnosis by a median around 100 days (range 35 to 161). Post-vaccination samples were procured at a median of 72 days following dose two (range 14 to 241). Whole-study findings and limits: Looking at convalescent patients, a median around 90% of reactive clones were present only post-vaccination.

Sequencing of the DNA from cultured CD4+ T cells was carried out with the Oncomine TCR Beta short-read assay. After culture, CD4+ T cells served as the source for genomic DNA extraction. TCRdb ran MiXCR on the PCR reads and lists one entry per CDR3 protein. The repertoire holds 20,000 or so distinct CDR3 sequences, with roughly two fifths as singletons. Looked up from germline, CDR1 is MNHEY and CDR2 is SVGAGI. The length of the CDR3 is 15 residues. V shed 2 bases and J shed 4 bases, with 14 bases lying between them. Described treatment: roughly 11-day PBMC culture with coronavirus spike peptide pools or control peptides (ViraFEST assay). This clonotype came up once. What it binds is unknown.

The chain joins TRBV6-5 to TRBJ1-2; D gene uncertain. Sequences were derived from CD4+ T cells from blood, cultured in vitro, sampled after SARS-CoV-2 vaccination. This receptor was identified in a human donor who had recovered from COVID-19. The CDR3 DNA reads TGTGCCAGCAGTTACAACCCCACAAGGATCTATGGCTACACCTTC. Translation gives CASSYNPTRIYGYTF.